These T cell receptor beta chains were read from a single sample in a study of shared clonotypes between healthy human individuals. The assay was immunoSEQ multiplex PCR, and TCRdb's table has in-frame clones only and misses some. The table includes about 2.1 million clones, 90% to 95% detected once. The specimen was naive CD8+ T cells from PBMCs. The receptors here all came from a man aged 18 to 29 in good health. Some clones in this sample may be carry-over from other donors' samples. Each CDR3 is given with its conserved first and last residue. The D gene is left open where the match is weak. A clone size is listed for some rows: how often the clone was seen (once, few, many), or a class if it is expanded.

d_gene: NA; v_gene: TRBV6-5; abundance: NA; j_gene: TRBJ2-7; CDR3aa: CASSLRAFSLYEQYF; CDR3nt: TGTGCCAGCAGTCTCCGGGCCTTTAGTCTCTACGAGCAGTACTTC
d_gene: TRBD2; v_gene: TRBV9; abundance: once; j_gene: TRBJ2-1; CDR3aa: CASSVGGGRGNEQFF; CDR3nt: TGTGCCAGCAGCGTAGGTGGCGGGAGGGGTAATGAGCAGTTCTTC
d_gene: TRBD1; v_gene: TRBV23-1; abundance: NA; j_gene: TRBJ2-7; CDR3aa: CASRNGTGDVFFYEQYF; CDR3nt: TGCGCCAGCAGGAACGGGACAGGGGACGTCTTTTTCTACGAGCAGTACTTC
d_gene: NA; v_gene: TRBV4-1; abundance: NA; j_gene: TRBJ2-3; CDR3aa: CASSQDWTSTDTQYF; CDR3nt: TGCGCCAGCAGCCAAGATTGGACTAGCACAGATACGCAGTATTTT
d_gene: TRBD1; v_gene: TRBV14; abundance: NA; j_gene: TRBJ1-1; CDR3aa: CASSQPGQGLNTEAFF; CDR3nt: TGTGCCAGCAGCCAGCCCGGACAGGGCTTGAACACTGAAGCTTTCTTT
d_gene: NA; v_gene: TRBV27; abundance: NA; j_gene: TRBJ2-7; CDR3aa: CASSYSSAGPSYEQYF; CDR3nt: TGTGCCAGCAGTTATTCCTCCGCGGGGCCCTCCTACGAGCAGTACTTC
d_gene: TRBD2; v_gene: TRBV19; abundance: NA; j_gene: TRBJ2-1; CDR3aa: CASSTLTSGRLNEQFF; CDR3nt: TGTGCCAGTAGTACCTTGACTAGCGGGAGGTTAAATGAGCAGTTCTTC
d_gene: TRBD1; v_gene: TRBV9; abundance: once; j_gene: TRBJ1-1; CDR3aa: CASSVVQGARTEAFF; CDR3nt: TGTGCCAGCAGCGTAGTACAGGGGGCGCGGACTGAAGCTTTCTTT
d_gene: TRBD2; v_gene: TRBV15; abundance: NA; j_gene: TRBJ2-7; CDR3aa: CATSRGVAGLYEQYF; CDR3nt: TGTGCCACCAGCAGAGGAGTAGCGGGACTCTACGAGCAGTACTTC
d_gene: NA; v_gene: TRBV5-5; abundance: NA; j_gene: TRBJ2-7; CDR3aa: CASSFVGTLTPYEQYF; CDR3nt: TGTGCCAGCAGCTTTGTTGGCACCCTAACCCCCTACGAGCAGTACTTC
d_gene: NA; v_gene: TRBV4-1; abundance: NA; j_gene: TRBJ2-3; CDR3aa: CASSQTGFLTDTQYF; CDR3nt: TGCGCCAGCAGCCAGACGGGATTCCTCACAGATACGCAGTATTTT
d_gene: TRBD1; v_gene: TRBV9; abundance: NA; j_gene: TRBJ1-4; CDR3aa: CASSAAPGQGGEKLFF; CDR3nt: TGTGCCAGCAGCGCGGCCCCGGGACAGGGTGGGGAAAAACTGTTTTTT
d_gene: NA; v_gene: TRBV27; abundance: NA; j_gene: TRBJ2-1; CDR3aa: CASSWGISNEQFF; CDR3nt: TGTGCCAGCAGTTGGGGGATTTCCAATGAGCAGTTCTTC
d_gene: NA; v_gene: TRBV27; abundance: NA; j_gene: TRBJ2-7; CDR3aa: CASSLRRFYEQYF; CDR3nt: TGTGCCAGCAGTTTAAGACGTTTCTACGAGCAGTACTTC
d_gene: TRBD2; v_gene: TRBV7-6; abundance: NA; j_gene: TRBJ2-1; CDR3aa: CASSLAWAGGPVEQFF; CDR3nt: TGTGCCAGCAGCTTAGCGTGGGCGGGAGGGCCTGTTGAGCAGTTCTTC
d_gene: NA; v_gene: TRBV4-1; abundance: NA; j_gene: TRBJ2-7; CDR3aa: CASSQERRQGGVYEQYF; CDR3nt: TGCGCCAGCAGCCAAGAACGGCGTCAGGGGGGAGTCTACGAGCAGTACTTC
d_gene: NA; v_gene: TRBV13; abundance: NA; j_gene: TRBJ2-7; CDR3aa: CASSAQGSSSYEQYF; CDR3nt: TGTGCCAGCAGCGCCCAGGGCTCAAGCTCCTACGAGCAGTACTTC
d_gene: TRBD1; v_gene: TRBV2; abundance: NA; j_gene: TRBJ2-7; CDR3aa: CASSADRGRYEQYF; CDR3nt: TGTGCCAGCAGTGCGGACAGGGGGCGGTACGAGCAGTACTTC
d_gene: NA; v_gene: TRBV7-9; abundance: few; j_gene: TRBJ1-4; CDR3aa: CASKRDEKLFF; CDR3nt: TGTGCCAGCAAGCGAGATGAAAAACTGTTTTTT
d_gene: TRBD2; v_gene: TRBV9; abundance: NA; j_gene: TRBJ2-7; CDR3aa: CASSGSRLAGSTYEQYF; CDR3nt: TGTGCCAGCAGCGGGAGCCGACTAGCGGGATCAACCTACGAGCAGTACTTC
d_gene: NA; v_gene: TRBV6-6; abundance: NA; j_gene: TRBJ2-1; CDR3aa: CASSFNRDYEQFF; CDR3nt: TGTGCCAGCAGTTTCAACAGGGACTATGAGCAGTTCTTC
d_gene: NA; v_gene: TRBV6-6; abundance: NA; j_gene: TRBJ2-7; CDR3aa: CASSAGPSYEQYF; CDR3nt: TGTGCCAGCAGTGCCGGGCCCTCCTACGAGCAGTACTTC
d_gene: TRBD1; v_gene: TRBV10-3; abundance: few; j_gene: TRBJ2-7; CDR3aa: CAISDADRKRAYEQYF; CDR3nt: TGTGCCATCAGTGACGCGGACAGGAAACGTGCCTACGAGCAGTACTTC
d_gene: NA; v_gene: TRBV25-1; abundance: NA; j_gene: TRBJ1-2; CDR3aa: CASSPNTYYGYTF; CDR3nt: TGTGCCAGCAGCCCAAACACGTACTATGGCTACACCTTC
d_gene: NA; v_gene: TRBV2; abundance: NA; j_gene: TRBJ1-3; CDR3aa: CASSEEGQRSSGNTIYF; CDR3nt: TGTGCCAGCAGTGAAGAGGGACAAAGAAGCTCTGGAAACACCATATATTTT
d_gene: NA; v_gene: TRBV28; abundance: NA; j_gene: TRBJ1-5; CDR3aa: CASSFETGNQPQHF; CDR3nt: TGTGCCAGCAGTTTTGAGACAGGAAATCAGCCCCAGCATTTT
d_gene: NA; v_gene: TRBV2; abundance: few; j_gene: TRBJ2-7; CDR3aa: CASKAVASYEQYF; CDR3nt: TGTGCCAGCAAGGCGGTCGCCAGCTACGAGCAGTACTTC
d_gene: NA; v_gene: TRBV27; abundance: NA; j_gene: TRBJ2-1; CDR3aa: CASSFIIDAGEQFF; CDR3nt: TGTGCCAGCAGTTTTATCATCGACGCAGGGGAGCAGTTCTTC
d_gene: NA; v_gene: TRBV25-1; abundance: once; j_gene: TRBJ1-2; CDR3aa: CASGARLSGYTF; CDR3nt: TGTGCCAGCGGGGCGCGTCTCTCTGGCTACACCTTC
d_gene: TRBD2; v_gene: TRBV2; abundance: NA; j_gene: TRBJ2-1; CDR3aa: CASRDMTSGLYNEQFF; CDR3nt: TGTGCCAGCAGGGATATGACTAGCGGGCTTTACAATGAGCAGTTCTTC
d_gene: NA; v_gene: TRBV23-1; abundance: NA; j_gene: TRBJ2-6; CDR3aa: CASSQRDCSVGKGANVLTF; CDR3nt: TGCGCCAGCAGCCAAAGGGACTGCTCCGTGGGGAAGGGGGCCAACGTCCTGACTTTC
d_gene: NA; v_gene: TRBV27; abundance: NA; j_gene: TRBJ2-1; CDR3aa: CASGLTKWVEQFF; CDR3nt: TGTGCCAGCGGCCTTACAAAGTGGGTAGAGCAGTTCTTC
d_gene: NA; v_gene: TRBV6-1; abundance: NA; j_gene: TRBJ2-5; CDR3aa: CASSERGVRRVQETQYF; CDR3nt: TGTGCCAGCAGTGAAAGAGGGGTTAGGCGGGTGCAAGAGACCCAGTACTTC
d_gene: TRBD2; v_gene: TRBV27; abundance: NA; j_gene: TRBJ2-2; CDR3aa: CASSHREGSGELFF; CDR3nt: TGTGCCAGCAGTCACCGGGAGGGATCCGGGGAGCTGTTTTTT
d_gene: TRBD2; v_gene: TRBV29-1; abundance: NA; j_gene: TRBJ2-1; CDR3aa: CSVGGGSSYNEQFF; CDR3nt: TGCAGCGTTGGGGGGGGTAGCTCCTACAATGAGCAGTTCTTC
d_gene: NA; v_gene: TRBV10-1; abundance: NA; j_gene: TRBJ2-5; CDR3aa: CATIQGGAVETQYF; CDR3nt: TGCGCCACCATCCAGGGGGGGGCGGTAGAGACCCAGTACTTC
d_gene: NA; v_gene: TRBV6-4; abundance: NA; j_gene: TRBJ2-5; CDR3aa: CASSDSEFGETQYF; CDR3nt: TGTGCCAGCAGTGACTCTGAATTCGGAGAGACCCAGTACTTC
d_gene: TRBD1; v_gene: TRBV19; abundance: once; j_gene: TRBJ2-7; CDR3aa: CASSAPGQMSSYEQYF; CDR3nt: TGTGCCAGTAGCGCGCCGGGACAGATGAGCTCCTACGAGCAGTACTTC
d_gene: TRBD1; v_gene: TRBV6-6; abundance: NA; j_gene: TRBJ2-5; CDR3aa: CASSYSTGFETQYF; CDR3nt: TGTGCCAGCAGTTACTCGACAGGGTTCGAGACCCAGTACTTC
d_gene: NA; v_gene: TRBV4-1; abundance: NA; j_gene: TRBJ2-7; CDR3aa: CASSQEGIGRYEQYF; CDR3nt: TGCGCCAGCAGCCAAGAAGGTATAGGGCGCTACGAGCAGTACTTC
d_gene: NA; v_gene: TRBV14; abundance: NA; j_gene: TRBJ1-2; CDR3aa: CASSPRPGDYGYTF; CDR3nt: TGTGCCAGCAGCCCTCGACCAGGAGACTATGGCTACACCTTC
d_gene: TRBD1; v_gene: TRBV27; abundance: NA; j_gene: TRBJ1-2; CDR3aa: CASRRTGDVYGYTF; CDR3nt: TGTGCCAGCAGAAGGACAGGGGACGTCTATGGCTACACCTTC
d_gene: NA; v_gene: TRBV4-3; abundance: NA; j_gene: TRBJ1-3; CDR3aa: CASSQDGRASRSGNTIYF; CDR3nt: TGCGCCAGCAGCCAAGATGGAAGGGCCAGCCGCTCTGGAAACACCATATATTTT
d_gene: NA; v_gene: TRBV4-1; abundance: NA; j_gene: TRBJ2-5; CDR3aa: CASSSRTGQETQYF; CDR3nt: TGCGCCAGCAGCAGTCGGACGGGACAAGAGACCCAGTACTTC
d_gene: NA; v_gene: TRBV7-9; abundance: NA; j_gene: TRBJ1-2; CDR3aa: CASSPPIQTWYGYTF; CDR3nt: TGTGCCAGCAGCCCGCCCATACAAACCTGGTATGGCTACACCTTC
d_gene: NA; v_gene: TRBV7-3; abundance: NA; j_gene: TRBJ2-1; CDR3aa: CASSSGQMSSYNEQFF; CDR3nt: TGTGCCAGCAGCTCCGGACAGATGAGCTCCTACAATGAGCAGTTCTTC
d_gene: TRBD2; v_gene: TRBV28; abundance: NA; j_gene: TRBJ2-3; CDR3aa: CASSLAAGADTQYF; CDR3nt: TGTGCCAGCAGTTTAGCAGCGGGAGCAGATACGCAGTATTTT
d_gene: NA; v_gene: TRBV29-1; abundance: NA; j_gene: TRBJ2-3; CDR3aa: CSVVPGVSTDTQYF; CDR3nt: TGCAGCGTTGTCCCGGGAGTGAGCACAGATACGCAGTATTTT